Shown below are 10 T cell receptor beta chains from a single sample sequenced in a study of beta chain features in type 1 diabetes. Reverse transcription of all isolated RNA meant that expressed TCRB transcripts were sequenced. The assay was immunoSEQ multiplex PCR, and TCRdb's table has in-frame clones only and misses some. This table holds approximately 150,000 clones, under 11% found once. Sequencing was performed on naive CD4+ T cells from blood. All receptors derive from a man between 18 and 35 years old in good health.

The chain uses TRBV4-3 and TRBJ2-7; 9 bases fit TRBD1. Germline V gene sequence: CDR1 LGHNA, CDR2 YSLEER. The CDR3 is made up of 16 amino acids. The J segment lost 7 bases and the V segment lost 3 bases, leaving 13 bases of the junction unmatched. CDR3 nucleotides: TGCGCCAGCAGCCACACACCGGGACAGGGCTTTGGAGAGCAGTACTTC. This gives the protein CASSHTPGQGFGEQYF.

The rearrangement joins TRBV5-6 to TRBJ2-3; a weak D match, TRBD2 (6 bases). The CDR3 extends over 15 amino acids. Per the germline V gene, CDR1 is SGHDT and CDR2 is YYEEEE. Between the trimmed V and J ends, which lost 0 bases and 4 bases, there was a span of 12 bases. The CDR3 loop reads CASSLDGPGADTQYF. CDR3 DNA: TGTGCCAGCAGCTTGGATGGACCGGGAGCAGATACGCAGTATTTT.

The gene calls are TRBV2 and TRBJ2-3, with 8 bases that match TRBD2. Per the germline V gene, CDR1 is SNHLY and CDR2 is FYNNEI. With 4 bases clipped from V and 2 bases from J, the junction kept 5 bases outside the gene matches. The CDR3 loop spans 15 amino acids. The DNA for the CDR3 is TGTGCCAGCAGTGCTACGGGGGGGCCCACAGATACGCAGTATTTT. The encoded protein is CASSATGGPTDTQYF.

Concerning this clone: Other DNA sequences of this sample code for an identical CDR3. The rearrangement links TRBV7-2 to TRBJ2-3; D uncertain. Per germline, CDR1 SGHTA and CDR2 FQGNSA. The V and J ends lost 5 bases and 0 bases respectively, with 3 bases between them. There are 12 residues in the CDR3. CDR3 loop: CASSPSTDTQYF. Here the CDR3 DNA reads TGTGCCAGCAGCCCGAGCACAGATACGCAGTATTTT.

The V gene is TRBV5-1, the J gene TRBJ2-3; tentatively, D is TRBD2 (6 bases). The CDR3 has 17 residues. CDR1 and CDR2 (germline): SGHRS, YFSETQ. Trimming pared 2 bases from V and 8 bases from J, leaving 24 bases between. DNA for the CDR3: TGCGCCAGCAGCTTCGATCCGGGACCGGGGGAGACGGGTACGCAGTATTTT. It translates to CASSFDPGPGETGTQYF.

The chain carries TRBV10-3 and TRBJ2-5; maybe TRBD1 (6 bases). The CDR3 extends over 15 amino acids. Trimming left V 6 bases short and J 3 bases short, with 17 bases between. Germline V lookup: CDR1 ENHRY, CDR2 SYGVKD. CDR3 amino acids: CAISAGTSLEETQYF. Written as DNA, the CDR3 is TGTGCCATCAGCGCCGGGACAAGCTTAGAAGAGACCCAGTACTTC.

This rearrangement joins TRBV7-3 to TRBJ2-5; D call uncertain. CDR1 and CDR2 from the germline V gene are SGHTA and FQGTGA. V lost 7 bases, J lost 5 bases, and 14 bases lay in between. The CDR3 has 13 amino acids. As DNA, the CDR3 is TGTGCCAGCACCCCGAGAGGAGCGGAGACCCAGTACTTC. It translates to CASTPRGAETQYF.

The gene calls are TRBV11-2 and TRBJ2-5; the D gene is possibly TRBD1 (6 bases). V gave up 5 bases and J gave up 4 bases, with 8 bases separating them. There are 12 residues in the CDR3. Per the germline V gene, CDR1 is SGHAT and CDR2 is FQNNGV. Here the CDR3 DNA reads TGTGCCAGCAGCAAAGGGGGAGAGACCCAGTACTTC. Protein: CASSKGGETQYF.

This clone has a handful of counts. Distinct nucleotide sequences in the sample also encode this CDR3. The chain is built from TRBV5-1 and TRBJ2-1; TRBD2 agrees at 12 bases. Per germline, CDR1 SGHRS and CDR2 YFSETQ. V shed 4 bases, J shed 6 bases, and the junction held 5 bases outside the gene matches. The CDR3 has 15 residues. DNA of the CDR3: TGCGCCAGCAGCCCTCTAGCGGGGGGGCCCAATGAGCAGTTCTTC. It yields the protein CASSPLAGGPNEQFF. The full variable domain, rest sourced from reference TRBV5-1 and TRBJ2-1, is KAGVTQTPRYLIKTRGQQVTLSCSPISGHRSVSWYQQTPGQGLQFLFEYFSETQRNKGNFPGRFSGRQFSNSRSEMNVSTLELGDSALYLCASSPLAGGPNEQFFGPGTRLTVL.

This clone has only a few counts. One end of the junction does not line up with germline, which may come from a read error. CDR3 in DNA: TGTGCCAGCAGCACTGATACGCAGTATTTT. It is translated as CASSTDTQYF. This chain connects TRBV7-2 to TRBJ2-3; D is unresolved. From germline, CDR1 is SGHTA and CDR2 FQGNSA. This CDR3 contains 10 residues.